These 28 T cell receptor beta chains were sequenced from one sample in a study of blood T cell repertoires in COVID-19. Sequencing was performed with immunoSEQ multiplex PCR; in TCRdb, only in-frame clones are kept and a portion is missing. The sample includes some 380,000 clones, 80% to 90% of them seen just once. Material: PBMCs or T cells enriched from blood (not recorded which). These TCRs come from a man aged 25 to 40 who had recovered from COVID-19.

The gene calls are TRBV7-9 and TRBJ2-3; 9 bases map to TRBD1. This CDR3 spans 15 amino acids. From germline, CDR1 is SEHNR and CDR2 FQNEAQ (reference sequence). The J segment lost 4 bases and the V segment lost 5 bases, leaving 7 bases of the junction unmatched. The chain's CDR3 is CASSQGTGRSDTQYF. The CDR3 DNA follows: TGTGCCAGCAGCCAGGGGACAGGGAGGTCAGATACGCAGTATTTT.

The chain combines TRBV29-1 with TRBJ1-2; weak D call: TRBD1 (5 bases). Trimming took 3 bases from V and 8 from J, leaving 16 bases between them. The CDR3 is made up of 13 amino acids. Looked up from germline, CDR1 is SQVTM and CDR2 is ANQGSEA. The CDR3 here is CSVDDWRGGGYTF. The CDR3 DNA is TGCAGCGTTGATGACTGGAGGGGCGGAGGCTACACCTTC.

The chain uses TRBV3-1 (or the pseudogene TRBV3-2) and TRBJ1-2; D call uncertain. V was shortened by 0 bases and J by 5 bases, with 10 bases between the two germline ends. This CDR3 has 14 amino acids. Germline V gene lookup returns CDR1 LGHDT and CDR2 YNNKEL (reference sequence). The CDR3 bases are TGTGCCAGCAGCCAAGATTCGACCGGGTATGGCTACACCTTC. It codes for CASSQDSTGYGYTF.

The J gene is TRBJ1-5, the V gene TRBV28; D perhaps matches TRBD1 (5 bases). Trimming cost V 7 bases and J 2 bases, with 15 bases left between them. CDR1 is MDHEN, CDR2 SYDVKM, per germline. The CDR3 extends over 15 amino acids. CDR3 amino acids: CASTPGHRGNQPQHF. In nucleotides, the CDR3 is TGTGCCAGCACCCCAGGGCATCGTGGCAATCAGCCCCAGCATTTT.

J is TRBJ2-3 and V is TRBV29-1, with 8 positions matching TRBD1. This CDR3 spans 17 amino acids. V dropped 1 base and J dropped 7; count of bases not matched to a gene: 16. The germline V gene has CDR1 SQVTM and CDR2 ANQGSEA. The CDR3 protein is CSVEGARGDRGTYTQYF. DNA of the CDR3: TGCAGCGTTGAAGGAGCCCGGGGTGACAGGGGCACGTATACGCAGTATTTT.

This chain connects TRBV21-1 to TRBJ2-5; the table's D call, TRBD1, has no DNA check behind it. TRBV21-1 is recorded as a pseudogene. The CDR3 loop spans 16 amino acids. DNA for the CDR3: TGTGCCAGCAGCCCCCCAGACAGGGCATTTCAAGAGACCCAGTACTTC. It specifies CASSPPDRAFQETQYF.

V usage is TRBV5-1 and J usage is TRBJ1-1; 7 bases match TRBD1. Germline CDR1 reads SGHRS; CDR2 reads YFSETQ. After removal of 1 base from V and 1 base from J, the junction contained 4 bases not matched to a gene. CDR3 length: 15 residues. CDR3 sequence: CASSLTGAPNTEAFF. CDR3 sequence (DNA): TGCGCCAGCAGCTTGACAGGGGCGCCGAACACTGAAGCTTTCTTT. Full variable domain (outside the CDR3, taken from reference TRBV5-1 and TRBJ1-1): KAGVTQTPRYLIKTRGQQVTLSCSPISGHRSVSWYQQTPGQGLQFLFEYFSETQRNKGNFPGRFSGRQFSNSRSEMNVSTLELGDSALYLCASSLTGAPNTEAFFGQGTRLTVV.

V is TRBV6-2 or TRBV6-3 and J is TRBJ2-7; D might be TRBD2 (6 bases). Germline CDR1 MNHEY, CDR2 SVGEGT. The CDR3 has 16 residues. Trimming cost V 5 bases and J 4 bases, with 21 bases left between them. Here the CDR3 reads CASSEGLGLIKYEQYF. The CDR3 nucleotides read TGTGCCAGCAGTGAGGGTTTGGGACTTATTAAGTACGAGCAGTACTTC.

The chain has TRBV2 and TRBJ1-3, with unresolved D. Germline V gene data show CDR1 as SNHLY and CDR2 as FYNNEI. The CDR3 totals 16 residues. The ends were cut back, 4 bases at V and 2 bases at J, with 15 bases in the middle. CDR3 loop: CASSALLGNTGNTIYF. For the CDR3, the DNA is TGTGCCAGCAGTGCTCTTCTTGGTAACACTGGAAACACCATATATTTT.

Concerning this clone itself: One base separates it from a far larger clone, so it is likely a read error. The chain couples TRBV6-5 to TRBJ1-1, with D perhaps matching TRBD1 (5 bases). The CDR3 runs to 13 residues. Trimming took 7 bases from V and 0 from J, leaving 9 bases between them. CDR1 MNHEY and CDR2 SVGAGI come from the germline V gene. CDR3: CASIAGLNTEAFF. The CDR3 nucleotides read TGTGCCAGCATCGCAGGGTTGAACACTGAAGCTTTCTTT.

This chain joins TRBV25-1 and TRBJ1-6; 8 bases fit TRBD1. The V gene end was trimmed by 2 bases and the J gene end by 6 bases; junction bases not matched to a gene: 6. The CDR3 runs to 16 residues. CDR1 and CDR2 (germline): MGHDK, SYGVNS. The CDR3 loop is CASSEDRGTFNSPLHF. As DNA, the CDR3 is TGTGCCAGCAGTGAAGACAGGGGTACTTTTAATTCACCCCTCCACTTT. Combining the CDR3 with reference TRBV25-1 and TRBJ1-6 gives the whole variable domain EADIYQTPRYLVIGTGKKITLECSQTMGHDKMYWYQQDPGMELHLIHYSYGVNSTEKGDLSSESTVSRIRTEHFPLTLESARPSHTSQYLCASSEDRGTFNSPLHFGNGTRLTVT.

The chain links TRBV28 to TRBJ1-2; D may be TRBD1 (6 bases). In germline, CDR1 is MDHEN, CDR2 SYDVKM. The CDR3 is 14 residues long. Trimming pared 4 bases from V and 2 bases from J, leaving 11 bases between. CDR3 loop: CASSYGRGNYGYTF. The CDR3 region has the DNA TGTGCCAGCAGTTACGGCAGGGGCAACTATGGCTACACCTTC.

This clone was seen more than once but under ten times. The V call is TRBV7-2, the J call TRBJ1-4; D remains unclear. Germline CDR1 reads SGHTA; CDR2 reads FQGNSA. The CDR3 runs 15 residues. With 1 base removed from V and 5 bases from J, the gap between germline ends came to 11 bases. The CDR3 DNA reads TGTGCCAGCAGCTTAGGCGGGTTACAAAATGAAAAACTGTTTTTT. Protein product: CASSLGGLQNEKLFF.

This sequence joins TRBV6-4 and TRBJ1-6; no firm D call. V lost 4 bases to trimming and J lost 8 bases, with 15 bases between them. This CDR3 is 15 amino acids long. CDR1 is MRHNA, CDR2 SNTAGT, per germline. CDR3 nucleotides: TGTGCCAGCAGTGCCCACTTCCGTTCCGATTCACCCCTCCACTTT. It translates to CASSAHFRSDSPLHF.

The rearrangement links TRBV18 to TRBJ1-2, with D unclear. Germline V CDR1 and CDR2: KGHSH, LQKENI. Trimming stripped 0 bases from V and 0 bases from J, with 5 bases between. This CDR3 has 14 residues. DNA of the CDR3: TGTGCCAGCTCACCACCCCCATCTAACTATGGCTACACCTTC. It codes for CASSPPPSNYGYTF. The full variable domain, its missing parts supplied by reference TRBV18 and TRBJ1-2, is NAGVMQNPRHLVRRRGQEARLRCSPMKGHSHVYWYRQLPEEGLKFMVYLQKENIIDESGMPKERFSAEFPKEGPSILRIQQVVRGDSAAYFCASSPPPSNYGYTFGSGTRLTVV.

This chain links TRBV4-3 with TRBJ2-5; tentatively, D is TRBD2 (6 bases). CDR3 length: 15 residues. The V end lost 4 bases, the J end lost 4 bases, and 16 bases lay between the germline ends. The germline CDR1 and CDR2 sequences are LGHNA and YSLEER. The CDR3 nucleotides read TGCGCCAGCAGCCCTGCCCCGGGACTGGGAGAGACCCAGTACTTC. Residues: CASSPAPGLGETQYF.

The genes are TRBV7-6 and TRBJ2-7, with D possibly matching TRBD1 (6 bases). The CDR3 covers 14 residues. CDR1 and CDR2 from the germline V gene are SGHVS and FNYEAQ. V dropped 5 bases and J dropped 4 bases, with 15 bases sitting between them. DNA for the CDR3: TGTGCCAGCAGCCCACCGGGACAAAATTACGAGCAGTACTTC. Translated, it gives CASSPPGQNYEQYF.

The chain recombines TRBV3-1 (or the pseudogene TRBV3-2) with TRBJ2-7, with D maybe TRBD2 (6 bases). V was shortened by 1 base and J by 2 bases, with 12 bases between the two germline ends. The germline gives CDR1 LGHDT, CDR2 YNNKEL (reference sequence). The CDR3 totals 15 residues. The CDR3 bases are TGTGCCAGCAGCCAAGTGGGGACTGTTGCCTACGAGCAGTACTTC. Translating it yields CASSQVGTVAYEQYF.

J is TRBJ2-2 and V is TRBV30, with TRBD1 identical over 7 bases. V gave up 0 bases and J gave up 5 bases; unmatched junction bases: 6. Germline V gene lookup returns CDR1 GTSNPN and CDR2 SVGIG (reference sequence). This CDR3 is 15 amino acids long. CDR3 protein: CAWSVGDRHTGELFF. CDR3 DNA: TGTGCCTGGAGTGTTGGGGACAGACATACCGGGGAGCTGTTTTTT.

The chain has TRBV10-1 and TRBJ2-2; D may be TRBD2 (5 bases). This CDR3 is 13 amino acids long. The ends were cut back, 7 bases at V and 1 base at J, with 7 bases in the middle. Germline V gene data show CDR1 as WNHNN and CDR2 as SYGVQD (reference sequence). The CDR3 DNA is TGCGCCAGCAATGGAGGGAACACCGGGGAGCTGTTTTTT. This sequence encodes CASNGGNTGELFF.

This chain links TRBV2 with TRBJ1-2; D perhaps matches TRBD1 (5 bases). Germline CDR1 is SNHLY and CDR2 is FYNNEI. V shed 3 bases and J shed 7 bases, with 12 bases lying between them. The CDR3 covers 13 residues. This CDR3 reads CASSDPRVAGYTF. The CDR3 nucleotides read TGTGCCAGCAGTGACCCCAGGGTGGCTGGCTACACCTTC.

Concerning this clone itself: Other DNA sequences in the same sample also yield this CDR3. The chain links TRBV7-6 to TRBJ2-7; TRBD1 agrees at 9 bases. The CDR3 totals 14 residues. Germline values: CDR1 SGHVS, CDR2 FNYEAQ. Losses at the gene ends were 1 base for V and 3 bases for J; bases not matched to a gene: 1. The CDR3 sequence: CASSLGQGGYEQYF. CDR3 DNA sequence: TGTGCCAGCAGCTTAGGACAGGGGGGCTACGAGCAGTACTTC.

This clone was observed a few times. The CDR3 DNA sequence: TGTGCCAGTAGTATCTTCTCAAGACAGCACGGCTACAATGAGCAGTTCTTC. It encodes CASSIFSRQHGYNEQFF. The gene calls are TRBV19 and TRBJ2-1; perhaps TRBD1 as D (5 bases). This CDR3 contains 17 residues. The V end was cut by 3 bases, the J end by 3 bases, with 18 bases between. The V gene's germline CDR1 is LNHDA and CDR2 SQIVND (reference sequence).

The CDR3 sequence is CASKAEGALNQPQHF. In DNA form, the CDR3 reads TGTGCCAGCAAGGCGGAGGGGGCGCTGAATCAGCCCCAGCATTTT. This chain uses TRBV6-5 with TRBJ1-5; 7 bases are shared with TRBD1. Trimming removed 7 bases from V and 4 bases from J; junction bases left unmatched: 10. The germline V gene encodes CDR1 MNHEY and CDR2 SVGAGI. The CDR3 has 15 amino acids.

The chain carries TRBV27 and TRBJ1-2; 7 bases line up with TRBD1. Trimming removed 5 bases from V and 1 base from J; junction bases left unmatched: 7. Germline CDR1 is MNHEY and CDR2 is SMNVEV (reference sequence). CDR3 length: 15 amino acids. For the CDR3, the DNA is TGTGCCAGCAGTCAAAGACAGGGAAATAACTATGGCTACACCTTC. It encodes CASSQRQGNNYGYTF.

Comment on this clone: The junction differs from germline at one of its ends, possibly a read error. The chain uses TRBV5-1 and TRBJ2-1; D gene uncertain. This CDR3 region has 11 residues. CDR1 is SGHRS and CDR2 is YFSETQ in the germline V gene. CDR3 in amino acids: CASSSDNEQFF. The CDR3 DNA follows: TGCGCCAGCAGCTCCGACAATGAGCAGTTCTTC.

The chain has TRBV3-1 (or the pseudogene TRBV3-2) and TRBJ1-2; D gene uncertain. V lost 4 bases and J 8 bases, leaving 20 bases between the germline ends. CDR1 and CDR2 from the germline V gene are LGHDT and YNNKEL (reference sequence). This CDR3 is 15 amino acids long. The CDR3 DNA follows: TGTGCCAGCAGCCCCCGGACTGCCGAGTTCTGGGGCTACACCTTC. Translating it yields CASSPRTAEFWGYTF.

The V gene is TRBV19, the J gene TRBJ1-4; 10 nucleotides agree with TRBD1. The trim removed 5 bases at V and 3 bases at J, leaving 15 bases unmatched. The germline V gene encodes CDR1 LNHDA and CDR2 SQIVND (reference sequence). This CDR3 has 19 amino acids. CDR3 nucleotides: TGTGCCAGTAGTGTCTCCTGGACCGGGACAGGGGCTCCTAATGAAAAACTGTTTTTT. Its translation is CASSVSWTGTGAPNEKLFF. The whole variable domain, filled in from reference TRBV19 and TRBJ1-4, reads DGGITQSPKYLFRKEGQNVTLSCEQNLNHDAMYWYRQDPGQGLRLIYYSQIVNDFQKGDIAEGYSVSREKKESFPLTVTSAQKNPTAFYLCASSVSWTGTGAPNEKLFFGSGTQLSVL.